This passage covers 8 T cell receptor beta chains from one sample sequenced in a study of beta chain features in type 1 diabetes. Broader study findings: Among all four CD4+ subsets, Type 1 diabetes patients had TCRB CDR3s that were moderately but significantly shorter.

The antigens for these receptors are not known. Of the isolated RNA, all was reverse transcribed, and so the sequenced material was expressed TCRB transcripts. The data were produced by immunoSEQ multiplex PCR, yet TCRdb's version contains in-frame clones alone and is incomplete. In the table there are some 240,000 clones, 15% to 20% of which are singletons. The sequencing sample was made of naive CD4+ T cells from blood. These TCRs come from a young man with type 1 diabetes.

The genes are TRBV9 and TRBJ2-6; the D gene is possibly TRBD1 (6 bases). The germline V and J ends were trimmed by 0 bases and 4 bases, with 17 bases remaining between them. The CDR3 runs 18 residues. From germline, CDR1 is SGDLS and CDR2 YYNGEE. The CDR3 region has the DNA TGTGCCAGCAGCGTAGCCCCGGACAGAATGATCGGGGCCAACGTCCTGACTTTC. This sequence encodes CASSVAPDRMIGANVLTF.

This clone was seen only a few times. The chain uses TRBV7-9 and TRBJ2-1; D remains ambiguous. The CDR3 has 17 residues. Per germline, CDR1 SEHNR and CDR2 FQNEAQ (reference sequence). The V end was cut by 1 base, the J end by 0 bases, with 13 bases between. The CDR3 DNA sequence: TGTGCCAGCAGCTTAGGTGGTAGGGCGGCCTCCTACAATGAGCAGTTCTTC. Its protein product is CASSLGGRAASYNEQFF.

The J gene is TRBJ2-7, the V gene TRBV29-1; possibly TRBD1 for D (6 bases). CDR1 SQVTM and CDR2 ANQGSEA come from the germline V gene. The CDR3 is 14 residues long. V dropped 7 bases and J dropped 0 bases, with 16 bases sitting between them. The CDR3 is CSAKGWTASYEQYF. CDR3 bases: TGCAGCGCAAAGGGGTGGACAGCCTCCTACGAGCAGTACTTC.

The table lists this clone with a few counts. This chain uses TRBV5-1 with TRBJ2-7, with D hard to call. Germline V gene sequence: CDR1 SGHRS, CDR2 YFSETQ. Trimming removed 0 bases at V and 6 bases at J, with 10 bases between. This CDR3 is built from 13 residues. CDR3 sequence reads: CASSLAGYSEQYF. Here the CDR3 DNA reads TGCGCCAGCAGCTTGGCTGGTTATTCCGAGCAGTACTTC.

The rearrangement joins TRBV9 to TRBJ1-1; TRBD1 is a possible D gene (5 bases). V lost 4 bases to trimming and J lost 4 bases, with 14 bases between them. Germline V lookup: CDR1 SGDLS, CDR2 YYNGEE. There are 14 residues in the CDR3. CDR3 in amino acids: CASSPRQGGTEAFF. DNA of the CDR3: TGTGCCAGCAGCCCCCGCCAGGGTGGCACTGAAGCTTTCTTT.

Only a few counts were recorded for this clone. The DNA for the CDR3 is TGTGCCTGGGAAGTCACTAGTTCGGAGACCCAGTACTTC. Translation gives CAWEVTSSETQYF. The chain carries TRBV30 and TRBJ2-5; the D gene is possibly TRBD2 (5 bases). V was clipped by 5 bases and J by 5 bases, with 15 bases between them. Per germline, CDR1 GTSNPN and CDR2 SVGIG (reference sequence). The CDR3 is 13 residues long. The whole variable domain, filled in from reference TRBV30 and TRBJ2-5, reads SQTIHQWPATLVQPVGSPLSLECTVEGTSNPNLYWYRQAAGRGLQLLFYSVGIGQISSEVPQNLSASRPQDRQFILSSKKLLLSDSGFYLCAWEVTSSETQYFGPGTRLLVL.

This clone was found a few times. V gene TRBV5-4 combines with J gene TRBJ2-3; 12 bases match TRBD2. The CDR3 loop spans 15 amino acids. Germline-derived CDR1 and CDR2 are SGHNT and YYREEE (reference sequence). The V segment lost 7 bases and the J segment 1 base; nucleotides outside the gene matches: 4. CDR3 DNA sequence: TGTGCCAGCCTCCTAGCGGGAGGGCGCACAGATACGCAGTATTTT. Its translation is CASLLAGGRTDTQYF.

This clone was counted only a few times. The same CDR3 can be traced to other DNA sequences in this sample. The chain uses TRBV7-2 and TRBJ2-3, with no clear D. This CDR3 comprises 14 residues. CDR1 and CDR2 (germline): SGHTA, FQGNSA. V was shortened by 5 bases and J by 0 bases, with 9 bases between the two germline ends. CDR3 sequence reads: CASSPGVSTDTQYF. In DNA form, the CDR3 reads TGTGCCAGCAGCCCCGGAGTCAGCACAGATACGCAGTATTTT. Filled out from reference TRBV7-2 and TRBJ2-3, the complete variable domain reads GAGVSQSPSNKVTEKGKDVELRCDPISGHTALYWYRQSLGQGLEFLIYFQGNSAPDKSGLPSDRFSAERTGGSVSTLTIQRTQQEDSAVYLCASSPGVSTDTQYFGPGTRLTVL.